This entry lists 27 T cell receptor beta chains sequenced from one sample in a study of T cell changes during pregnancy in multiple sclerosis. Sequencing was performed with immunoSEQ multiplex PCR; in TCRdb, only in-frame clones are kept and a portion is missing. The table shows roughly 80,000 clones, with approximately 90% occurring only once. The input for sequencing was peripheral blood, taken before pregnancy. The receptors derive from a female donor with multiple sclerosis, enrolled in a pregnancy study.

The genes are TRBV30 and TRBJ1-1; D is uncertain. This CDR3 spans 13 amino acids. Trimming pared 0 bases from V and 1 base from J, leaving 6 bases between. Germline CDR1 is GTSNPN and CDR2 is SVGIG (reference sequence). The CDR3 bases are TGTGCCTGGAGTGTGCGGGGGAACACTGAAGCTTTCTTT. It yields the protein CAWSVRGNTEAFF.

This clone was picked up one time. This sequence joins TRBV16 and TRBJ2-1; no reliable D call. Germline CDR1 reads KGHSY; CDR2 reads FQNENV. CDR3 length: 15 amino acids. V lost 5 bases and J 0 bases, leaving 11 bases between the germline ends. The CDR3 loop is CASSYDWSSYNEQFF. For the CDR3, the DNA is TGTGCCAGCAGCTACGACTGGTCCTCCTACAATGAGCAGTTCTTC.

This chain links TRBV18 with TRBJ2-2, with no clear D. Germline-derived CDR1 and CDR2 are KGHSH and LQKENI. The CDR3 runs 16 residues. Trimming removed 0 bases at V and 2 bases at J, with 10 bases between. Here the CDR3 DNA reads TGTGCCAGCTCACCACCGGCCCAGACTAACACCGGGGAGCTGTTTTTT. Amino acid sequence: CASSPPAQTNTGELFF.

The chain employs TRBV13 and TRBJ2-7; 9 nucleotides agree with TRBD2. This CDR3 has 15 amino acids. The V and J ends lost 0 bases and 4 bases, in that order; junction bases with no gene match: 4. Germline V gene lookup returns CDR1 PRHDT and CDR2 FYEKMQ (reference sequence). CDR3 nucleotide sequence: TGTGCCAGCAGCTTAGGGCGGGGGGGCCTTTACGAGCAGTACTTC. It yields the protein CASSLGRGGLYEQYF.

The chain joins TRBV29-1 to TRBJ1-1; possibly TRBD1 for D (5 bases). The germline V and J ends were trimmed by 8 bases and 5 bases, with 24 bases remaining between them. This CDR3 region has 15 residues. The germline CDR1 and CDR2 sequences are SQVTM and ANQGSEA. The CDR3 DNA reads as TGCAGCCGCGGGGGGGGTAATTCGTCGGGGACTGAAGCTTTCTTT. It specifies CSRGGGNSSGTEAFF.

The V gene is TRBV5-6, the J gene TRBJ2-2; TRBD1 agrees at 7 bases. The CDR3 is 15 residues long. Looked up from germline, CDR1 is SGHDT and CDR2 is YYEEEE. Trimming cost V 4 bases and J 3 bases; bases outside gene matches: 6. CDR3 region: CASSPVDRDTGELFF. In nucleotides, the CDR3 is TGTGCCAGCAGCCCGGTAGACAGGGACACCGGGGAGCTGTTTTTT.

The J gene is TRBJ2-7, the V gene TRBV6-5; tentatively, D is TRBD1 (5 bases). Germline V CDR1 and CDR2: MNHEY, SVGAGI. V lost 7 bases, J lost 2 bases, and 15 bases lay in between. The CDR3 consists of 14 residues. For the CDR3, the DNA is TGTGCCAGCAAGACCCTAAGGGGTCCCTACGAGCAGTACTTC. Its protein is CASKTLRGPYEQYF.

J is TRBJ2-1 and V is TRBV7-3, with 10 bases matching TRBD2. The CDR3 runs 16 residues. Germline CDR1 is SGHTA and CDR2 is FQGTGA. With 5 bases clipped from V and 3 bases from J, the junction kept 7 bases outside the gene matches. CDR3: CASSVLSGGGYNEQFF. The CDR3 DNA reads TGTGCCAGCAGCGTGTTGAGCGGGGGGGGCTACAATGAGCAGTTCTTC.

The chain joins TRBV7-3 to TRBJ1-1; TRBD1 might be the D (5 bases). Trimming stripped 0 bases from V and 4 bases from J, with 12 bases between. Germline lookup yields CDR1 SGHTA and CDR2 FQGTGA. This CDR3 spans 15 amino acids. Here the CDR3 reads CASSLTGGPGTEAFF. CDR3 sequence (DNA): TGTGCCAGCAGCTTAACGGGGGGACCGGGCACTGAAGCTTTCTTT.

This clone is a singleton in its sample. The J gene is TRBJ1-2, the V gene TRBV10-3; maybe TRBD1 (5 bases). There are 13 residues in the CDR3. With 3 bases removed from V and 4 bases from J, the gap between germline ends came to 9 bases. Looked up from germline, CDR1 is ENHRY and CDR2 is SYGVKD. The CDR3 loop is CAISDPQGYGYTF. The DNA of the CDR3 is TGTGCCATCAGTGACCCCCAGGGCTATGGCTACACCTTC.

The V gene is TRBV10-3, the J gene TRBJ2-5, with 10 positions matching TRBD2. The CDR3 runs to 14 residues. With 3 bases clipped from V and 2 bases from J, the junction kept 0 bases outside the gene matches. Germline V gives CDR1 ENHRY, CDR2 SYGVKD. CDR3 region: CAISELAGQETQYF. In DNA, the CDR3 is TGTGCCATCAGTGAACTAGCGGGACAAGAGACCCAGTACTTC.

V gene TRBV5-6 combines with J gene TRBJ1-6; D possibly corresponds to TRBD1 (5 bases). Trimming took off 2 bases at V and 10 bases at J, with 16 bases between the two ends. Looked up from germline, CDR1 is SGHDT and CDR2 is YYEEEE. This CDR3 spans 15 amino acids. In nucleotides, the CDR3 is TGTGCCAGCAGCTTAGACAGTTTTATAGGATCACCCCTCCACTTT. Protein sequence: CASSLDSFIGSPLHF.

The chain recombines TRBV5-1 with TRBJ2-3; D is possibly TRBD1 (5 bases). Trimming stripped 3 bases from V and 0 bases from J, with 8 bases between. This CDR3 comprises 14 residues. CDR1 and CDR2 from the germline V gene are SGHRS and YFSETQ. CDR3 sequence: CASSWGASTDTQYF. CDR3 bases: TGCGCCAGCAGCTGGGGCGCTAGCACAGATACGCAGTATTTT.

This rearrangement joins TRBV7-5 to TRBJ1-5. TRBV7-5 is a pseudogene locus. This CDR3 has 11 residues. The CDR3 region has the DNA TGTGCCAGAAGCCTACGTCAGCCCCAGCATTTT. Protein product: CARSLRQPQHF.

The chain uses TRBV19 and TRBJ1-1, with 8 bases lining up with TRBD1. This CDR3 contains 14 residues. Germline CDR1 reads LNHDA; CDR2 reads SQIVND (reference sequence). Trimming at V came to 4 bases and at J to 5 bases, leaving 6 bases not matched to a gene. The CDR3: CASSTGQAWTEAFF. The CDR3 nucleotides read TGTGCCAGTAGTACGGGACAGGCGTGGACTGAAGCTTTCTTT.

CDR3 sequence (DNA): TGCGCCAGCAGCTCACAGGGCAATGAGCAGTTCTTC. Encoded protein: CASSSQGNEQFF. The chain carries TRBV5-1 and TRBJ2-1; D might be TRBD1 (6 bases). Looked up from germline, CDR1 is SGHRS and CDR2 is YFSETQ. The CDR3 is made up of 12 amino acids. Trimming shortened V by 3 bases and J by 6 bases, and 7 bases separated the two germline ends.

This clone was seen a handful of times. V gene TRBV30 combines with J gene TRBJ2-4; 9 bases line up with TRBD2. Germline lookup yields CDR1 GTSNPN and CDR2 SVGIG (reference sequence). There are 15 residues in the CDR3. Germline trimming cut 0 bases from V and 15 bases from J; bases unmatched to any gene: 15. The chain's CDR3 is CAWSVFSGGAGPLYF. The CDR3 bases are TGTGCCTGGAGTGTATTTAGCGGGGGAGCCGGACCGCTGTACTTC.

The gene calls are TRBV19 and TRBJ1-4, with 10 bases fitting TRBD1. CDR3 size: 15 residues. V lost 7 bases to trimming and J lost 10 bases; unmatched junction nucleotides: 12. Germline CDR1 reads LNHDA; CDR2 reads SQIVND (reference sequence). The CDR3 DNA reads as TGTGCCAGTACCCCCGGTGACAGGGGGCTTAGAAAACTGTTTTTT. Its translation is CASTPGDRGLRKLFF.

The chain combines TRBV2 with TRBJ2-5; D remains unclear. Germline V CDR1 and CDR2: SNHLY, FYNNEI. Deletions cut 8 bases from V and 5 bases from J, with 3 bases between. CDR3 size: 9 residues. The CDR3 loop is CASSETQYF. The DNA for the CDR3 is TGTGCCAGCTCGGAGACCCAGTACTTC.

V gene TRBV19 combines with J gene TRBJ2-2; D is possibly TRBD1 (5 bases). Germline CDR1 and CDR2: LNHDA and SQIVND (reference sequence). The CDR3 consists of 15 residues. V was clipped by 7 bases and J by 3 bases, with 15 bases between them. CDR3 amino acids: CASTFIGQDTGELFF. In DNA, the CDR3 is TGTGCCAGTACCTTCATCGGACAAGACACCGGGGAGCTGTTTTTT.

The chain uses TRBV6-5 and TRBJ2-2; TRBD1 matches at 7 bases. V was pared by 5 bases and J by 2 bases, with 5 bases of the junction left unmatched. The V gene's germline CDR1 is MNHEY and CDR2 SVGAGI. The CDR3 runs to 15 residues. Here the CDR3 reads CASSKQGINTGELFF. The DNA of the CDR3 is TGTGCCAGCAGTAAACAGGGGATAAACACCGGGGAGCTGTTTTTT.

The rearrangement links TRBV19 to TRBJ2-7, with a possible D match to TRBD1 (5 bases). The CDR3 covers 16 residues. The germline V and J ends were trimmed by 3 bases and 3 bases, with 18 bases remaining between them. The germline V gene encodes CDR1 LNHDA and CDR2 SQIVND (reference sequence). This chain's CDR3 is CASSISVGPGFYEQYF. The CDR3 DNA reads as TGTGCCAGTAGTATTTCCGTAGGCCCAGGGTTCTACGAGCAGTACTTC.

V and J are TRBV2 and TRBJ2-1, with D maybe TRBD2 (6 bases). Germline V gene sequence: CDR1 SNHLY, CDR2 FYNNEI. The CDR3 has 15 amino acids. Trimming stripped 10 bases from V and 0 bases from J, with 16 bases between. CDR3 region: CATWLASDSYNEQFF. As DNA, the CDR3 is TGTGCCACGTGGTTAGCTAGCGACTCCTACAATGAGCAGTTCTTC.

The chain carries TRBV2 and TRBJ2-3; 9 bases match TRBD2. V shed 4 bases and J 2 bases; nucleotides not matched to a gene: 4. The CDR3 consists of 15 residues. The germline V gene has CDR1 SNHLY and CDR2 FYNNEI. The CDR3 DNA reads as TGTGCCAGCAGTGGCGGGGGGGGTTTCACAGATACGCAGTATTTT. Residues: CASSGGGGFTDTQYF.

The V call is TRBV6-4, the J call TRBJ2-3; 9 nucleotides agree with TRBD2. The trim removed 8 bases at V and 2 bases at J, leaving 5 bases unmatched. Germline V lookup: CDR1 MRHNA, CDR2 SNTAGT. The length of the CDR3 is 14 residues. The CDR3 loop reads CASGSGGHTDTQYF. The CDR3 region has the DNA TGTGCCAGCGGCAGCGGGGGGCACACAGATACGCAGTATTTT.

The chain is built from TRBV9 and TRBJ2-1, with D maybe TRBD2 (6 bases). From germline, CDR1 is SGDLS and CDR2 YYNGEE. Trimming removed 0 bases at V and 3 bases at J, with 13 bases between. The CDR3 has 16 residues. The CDR3 nucleotides read TGTGCCAGCAGCGTAGGGGAAGCGGGCATCTACAATGAGCAGTTCTTC. Its translation: CASSVGEAGIYNEQFF.

The V and J genes are TRBV14 and TRBJ1-6; 7 nucleotides agree with TRBD1. CDR3 length: 18 residues. The ends lost 4 bases at V and 5 bases at J; junction bases unmatched: 14. CDR1 is SGHDN and CDR2 is FVKESK in the germline V gene. The CDR3 protein is CASSPSHRGILNNSPLHF. The CDR3 coding sequence is TGTGCCAGCAGCCCATCCCACAGGGGCATTTTGAATAATTCACCCCTCCACTTT.